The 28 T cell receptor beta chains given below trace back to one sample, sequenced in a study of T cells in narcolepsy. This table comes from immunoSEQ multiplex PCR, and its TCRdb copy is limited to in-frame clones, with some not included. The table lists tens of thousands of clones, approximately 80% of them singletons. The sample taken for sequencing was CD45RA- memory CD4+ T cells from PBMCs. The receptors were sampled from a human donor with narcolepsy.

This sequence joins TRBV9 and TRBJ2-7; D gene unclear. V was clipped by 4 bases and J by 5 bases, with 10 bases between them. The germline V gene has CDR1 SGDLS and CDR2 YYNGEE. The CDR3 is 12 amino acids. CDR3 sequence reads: CASSFQENEQYF. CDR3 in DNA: TGTGCCAGCAGCTTCCAGGAGAACGAGCAGTACTTC.

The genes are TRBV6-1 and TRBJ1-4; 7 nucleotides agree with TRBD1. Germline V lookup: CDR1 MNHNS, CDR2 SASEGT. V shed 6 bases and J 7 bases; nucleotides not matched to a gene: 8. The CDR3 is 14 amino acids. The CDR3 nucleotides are TGTGCCAGCAGGAGGGGGCCAGATTCTGAAAAACTGTTTTTT. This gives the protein CASRRGPDSEKLFF.

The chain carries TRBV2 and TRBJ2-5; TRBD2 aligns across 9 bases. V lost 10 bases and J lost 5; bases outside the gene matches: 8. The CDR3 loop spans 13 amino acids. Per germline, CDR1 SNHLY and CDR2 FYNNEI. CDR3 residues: CATADTSGETQYF. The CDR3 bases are TGTGCCACCGCGGACACTAGCGGGGAGACCCAGTACTTC. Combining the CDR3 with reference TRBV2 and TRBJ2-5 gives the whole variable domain EPEVTQTPSHQVTQMGQEVILRCVPISNHLYFYWYRQILGQKVEFLVSFYNNEISEKSEIFDDQFSVERPDGSNFTLKIRSTKLEDSAMYFCATADTSGETQYFGPGTRLLVL.

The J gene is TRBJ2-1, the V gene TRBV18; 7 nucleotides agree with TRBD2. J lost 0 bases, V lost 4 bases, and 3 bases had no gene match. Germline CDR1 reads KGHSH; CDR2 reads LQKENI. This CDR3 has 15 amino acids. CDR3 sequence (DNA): TGTGCCAGCTCACGGGCGGGGGTCTCCTACAATGAGCAGTTCTTC. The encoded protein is CASSRAGVSYNEQFF.

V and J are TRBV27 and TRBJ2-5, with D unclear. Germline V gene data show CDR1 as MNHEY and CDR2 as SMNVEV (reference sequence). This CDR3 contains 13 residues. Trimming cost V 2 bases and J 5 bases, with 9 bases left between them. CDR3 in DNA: TGTGCCAGCAGTTTAGGGGTCCGGGAGACCCAGTACTTC. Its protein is CASSLGVRETQYF.

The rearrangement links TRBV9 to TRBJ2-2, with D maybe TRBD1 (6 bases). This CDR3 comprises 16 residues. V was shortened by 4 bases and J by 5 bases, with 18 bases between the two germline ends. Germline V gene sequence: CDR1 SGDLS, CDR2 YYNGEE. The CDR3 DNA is TGTGCCAGCAGCCTAGAGGGGCAGGGGACAACCGGGGAGCTGTTTTTT. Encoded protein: CASSLEGQGTTGELFF.

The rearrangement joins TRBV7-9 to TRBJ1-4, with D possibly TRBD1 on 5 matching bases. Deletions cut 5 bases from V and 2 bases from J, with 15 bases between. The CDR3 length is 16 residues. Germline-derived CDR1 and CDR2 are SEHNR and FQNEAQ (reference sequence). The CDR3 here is CASSDLSGSTNEKLFF. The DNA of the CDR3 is TGTGCCAGCAGCGATTTATCAGGGAGTACTAATGAAAAACTGTTTTTT.

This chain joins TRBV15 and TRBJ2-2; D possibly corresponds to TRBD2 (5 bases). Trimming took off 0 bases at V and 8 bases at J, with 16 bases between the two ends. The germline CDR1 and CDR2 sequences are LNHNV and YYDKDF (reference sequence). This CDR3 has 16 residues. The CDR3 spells CATSRDRLRVGGELFF. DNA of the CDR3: TGTGCCACCAGCAGAGATCGTTTGAGGGTCGGAGGGGAGCTGTTTTTT.

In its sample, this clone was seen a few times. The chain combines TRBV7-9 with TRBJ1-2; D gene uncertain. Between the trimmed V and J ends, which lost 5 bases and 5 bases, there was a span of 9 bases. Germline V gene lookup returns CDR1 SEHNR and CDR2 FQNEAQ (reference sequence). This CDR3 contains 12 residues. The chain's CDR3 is CASSQGPYGYTF. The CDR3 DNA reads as TGTGCCAGCAGCCAAGGACCTTATGGCTACACCTTC.

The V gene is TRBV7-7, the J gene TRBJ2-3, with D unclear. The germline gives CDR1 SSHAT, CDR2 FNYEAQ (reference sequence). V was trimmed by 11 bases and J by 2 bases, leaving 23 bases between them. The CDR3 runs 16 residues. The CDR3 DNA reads TGTGCCCGTACCTCCCGATCCCACTCCCTCACAGATACGCAGTATTTT. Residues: CARTSRSHSLTDTQYF.

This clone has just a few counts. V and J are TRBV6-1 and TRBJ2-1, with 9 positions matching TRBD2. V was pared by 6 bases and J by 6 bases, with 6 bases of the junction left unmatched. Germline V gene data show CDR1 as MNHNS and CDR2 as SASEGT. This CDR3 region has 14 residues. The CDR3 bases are TGTGCCAGCAGCGACTTAGCGGGAGCCAATGAGCAGTTCTTC. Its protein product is CASSDLAGANEQFF.

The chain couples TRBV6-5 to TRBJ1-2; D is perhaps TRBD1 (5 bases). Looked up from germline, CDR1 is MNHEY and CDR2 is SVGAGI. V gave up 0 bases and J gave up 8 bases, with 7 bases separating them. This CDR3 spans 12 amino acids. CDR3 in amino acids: CASSYSGVGYTF. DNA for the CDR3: TGTGCCAGCAGTTACTCGGGGGTCGGCTACACCTTC.

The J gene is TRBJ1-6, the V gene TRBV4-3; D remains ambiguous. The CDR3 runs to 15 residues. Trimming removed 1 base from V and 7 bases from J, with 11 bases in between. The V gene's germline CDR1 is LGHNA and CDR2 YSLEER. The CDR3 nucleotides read TGCGCCAGCAGCCAAGTACTTCAGTTAAATTCACCCCTCCACTTT. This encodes CASSQVLQLNSPLHF.

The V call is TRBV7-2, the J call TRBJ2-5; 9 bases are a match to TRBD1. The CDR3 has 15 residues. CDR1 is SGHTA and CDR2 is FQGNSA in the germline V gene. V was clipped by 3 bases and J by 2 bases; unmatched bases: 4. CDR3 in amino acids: CASSFGQGNQETQYF. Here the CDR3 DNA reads TGTGCCAGCAGCTTTGGACAGGGGAATCAAGAGACCCAGTACTTC.

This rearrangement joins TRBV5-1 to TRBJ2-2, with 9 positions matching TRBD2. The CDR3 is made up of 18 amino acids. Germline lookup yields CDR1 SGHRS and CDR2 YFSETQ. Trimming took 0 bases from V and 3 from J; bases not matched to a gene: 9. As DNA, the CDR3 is TGCGCCAGCAGCTTGGAATTTAGCGGGAGTAAGGACACCGGGGAGCTGTTTTTT. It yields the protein CASSLEFSGSKDTGELFF.

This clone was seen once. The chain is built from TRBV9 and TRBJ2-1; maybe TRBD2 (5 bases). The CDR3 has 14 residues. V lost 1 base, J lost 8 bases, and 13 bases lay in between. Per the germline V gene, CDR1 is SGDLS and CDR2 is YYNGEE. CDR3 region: CASSVTPLADEQFF. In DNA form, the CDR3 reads TGTGCCAGCAGCGTAACCCCCCTAGCCGATGAGCAGTTCTTC.

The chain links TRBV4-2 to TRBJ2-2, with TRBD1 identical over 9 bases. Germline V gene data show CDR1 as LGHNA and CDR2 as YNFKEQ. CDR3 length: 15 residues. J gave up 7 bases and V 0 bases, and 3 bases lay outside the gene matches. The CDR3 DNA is TGTGCCAGCAGCCAAGACGGGACAGGGTACGGGGAGCTGTTTTTT. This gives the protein CASSQDGTGYGELFF.

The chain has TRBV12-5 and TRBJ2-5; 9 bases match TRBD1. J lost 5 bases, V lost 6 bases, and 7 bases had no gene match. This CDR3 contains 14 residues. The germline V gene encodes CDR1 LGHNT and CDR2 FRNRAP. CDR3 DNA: TGTGCTAGTGGGTCCGGGACAGGGTTTGAGACCCAGTACTTC. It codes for CASGSGTGFETQYF.

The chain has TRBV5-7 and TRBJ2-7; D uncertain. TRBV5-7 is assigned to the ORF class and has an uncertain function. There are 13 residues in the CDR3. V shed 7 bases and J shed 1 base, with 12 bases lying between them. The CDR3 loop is CASPRTESYEQYF. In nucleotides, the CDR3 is TGTGCCAGCCCGCGGACCGAGTCCTACGAGCAGTACTTC.

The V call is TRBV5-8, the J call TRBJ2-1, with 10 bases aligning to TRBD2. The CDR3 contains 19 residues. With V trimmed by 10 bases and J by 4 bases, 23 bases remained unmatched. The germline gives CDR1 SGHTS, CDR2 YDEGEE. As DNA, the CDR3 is TGTGCCTCCAAGGAGGGGGTGTTTATAGCGGGAGGCCGATACAATGAGCAGTTCTTC. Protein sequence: CASKEGVFIAGGRYNEQFF.

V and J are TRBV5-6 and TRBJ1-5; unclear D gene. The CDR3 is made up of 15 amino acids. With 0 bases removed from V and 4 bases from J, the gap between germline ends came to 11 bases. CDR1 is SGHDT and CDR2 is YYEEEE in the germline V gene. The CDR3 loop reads CASSLGGFGNQPQHF. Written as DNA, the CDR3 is TGTGCCAGCAGCTTGGGTGGGTTCGGGAATCAGCCCCAGCATTTT.

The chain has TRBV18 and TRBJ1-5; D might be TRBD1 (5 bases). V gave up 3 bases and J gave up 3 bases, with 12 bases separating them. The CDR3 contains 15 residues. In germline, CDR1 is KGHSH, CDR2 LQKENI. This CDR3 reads CASSPQGELNQPQHF. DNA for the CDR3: TGTGCCAGCTCACCTCAGGGTGAGCTCAATCAGCCCCAGCATTTT.

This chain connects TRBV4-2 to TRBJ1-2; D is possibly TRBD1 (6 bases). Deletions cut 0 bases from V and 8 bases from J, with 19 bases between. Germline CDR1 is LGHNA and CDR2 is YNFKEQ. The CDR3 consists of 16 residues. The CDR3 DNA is TGTGCCAGCAGCCAAGACAGACAGGACCCCACGACAGGCTACACCTTC. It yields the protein CASSQDRQDPTTGYTF.

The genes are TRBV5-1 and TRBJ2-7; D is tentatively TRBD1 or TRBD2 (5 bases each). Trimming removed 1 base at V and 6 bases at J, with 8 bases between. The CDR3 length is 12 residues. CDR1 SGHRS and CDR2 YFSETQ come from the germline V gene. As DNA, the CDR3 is TGCGCCAGCAGCTTGCGGGGCCCCGAGCAGTACTTC. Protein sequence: CASSLRGPEQYF.

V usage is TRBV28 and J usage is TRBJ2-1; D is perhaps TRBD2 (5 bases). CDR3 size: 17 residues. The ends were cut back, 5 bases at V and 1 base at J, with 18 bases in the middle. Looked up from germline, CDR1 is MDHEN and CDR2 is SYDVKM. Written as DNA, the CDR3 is TGTGCCAGCAGTCTGCCCCCGGCCGGAGGTTCCTACAATGAGCAGTTCTTC. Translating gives CASSLPPAGGSYNEQFF.

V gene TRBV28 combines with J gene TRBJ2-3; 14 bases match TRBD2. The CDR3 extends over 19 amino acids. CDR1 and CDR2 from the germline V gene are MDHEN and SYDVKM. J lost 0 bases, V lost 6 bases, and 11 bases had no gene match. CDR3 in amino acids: CASSRTGLAGGRSTDTQYF. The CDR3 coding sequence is TGTGCCAGCAGCCGGACCGGACTAGCGGGGGGACGAAGCACAGATACGCAGTATTTT.

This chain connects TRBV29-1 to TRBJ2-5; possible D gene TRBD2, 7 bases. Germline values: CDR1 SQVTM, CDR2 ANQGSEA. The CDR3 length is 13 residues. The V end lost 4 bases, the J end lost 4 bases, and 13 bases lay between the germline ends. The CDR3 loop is CSVGEGGVETQYF. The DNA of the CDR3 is TGCAGCGTTGGGGAGGGGGGGGTAGAGACCCAGTACTTC.

The CDR3 nucleotides read TGTGCCAGCAGCTTAACGGAGACTAGCCTGGGGGAGCAGTTCTTC. This encodes CASSLTETSLGEQFF. The chain is built from TRBV7-3 and TRBJ2-1; 7 positions agree with TRBD2. CDR3 length: 15 amino acids. Trimming removed 0 bases from V and 10 bases from J; junction bases left unmatched: 9. The germline V gene encodes CDR1 SGHTA and CDR2 FQGTGA.